The TCR beta chain described here comes from a study of identical twins. V dropped 1 base and J dropped 1 base, with 9 bases sitting between them. The CDR3 loop spans 15 amino acids. TCRdb independently ran MiXCR on the 5' RACE reads; one entry per CDR3 protein. The table includes 650,000 to 750,000 distinct CDR3 sequences, less than 25% detected once. The sample was also reused in another study, on T cells expressing NK-cell markers.

Sample: PBMCs. The TCR comes from a woman between 18 and 29 years old in good health. The chain joins TRBV12-3 or TRBV12-4 to TRBJ2-3, with D perhaps matching TRBD1 (5 bases). In nucleotides, the CDR3 is TGTGCCAGCAGTTTAGGCTGGGGCCGCACAGATACGCAGTATTTT. This translates into CASSLGWGRTDTQYF.